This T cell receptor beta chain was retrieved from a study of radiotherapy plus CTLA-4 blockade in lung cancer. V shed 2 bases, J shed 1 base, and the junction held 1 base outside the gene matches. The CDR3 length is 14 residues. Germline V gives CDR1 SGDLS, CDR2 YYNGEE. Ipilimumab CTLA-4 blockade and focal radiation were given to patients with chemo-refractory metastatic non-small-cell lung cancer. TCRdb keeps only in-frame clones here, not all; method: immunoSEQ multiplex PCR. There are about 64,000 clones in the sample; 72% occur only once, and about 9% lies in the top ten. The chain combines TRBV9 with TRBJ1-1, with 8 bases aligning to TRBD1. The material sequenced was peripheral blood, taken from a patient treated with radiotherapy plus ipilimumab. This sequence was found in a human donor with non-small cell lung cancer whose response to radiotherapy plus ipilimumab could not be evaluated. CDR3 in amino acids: CASSVGQANTEAFF. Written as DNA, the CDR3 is TGTGCCAGCAGCGTGGGACAGGCGAACACTGAAGCTTTCTTT.